This T cell receptor beta chain was observed in a study of Tregs in tolerant kidney transplant recipients. Comments on this clone: What it binds is not known.

The nonmyeloablative bone marrow transplants came from related graft donors, with transient mixed chimerism. Unstimulated regulatory T cells (CD4+CD25+CD127-), CD4+CD25- non-regulatory cells, CD4 and CD8 cells were FACS-sorted from thawed PBMCs. Overall study results and limits: No direct test of biological reproducibility was done here. Donor-specific Treg expansion exceeded global Treg expansion in tolerant patients, suggesting antigen drive. Findings come from small patient numbers and require larger validation.

Profiled with immunoSEQ multiplex PCR; TCRdb holds only in-frame clones, not every one. Seen here are 81,000 or so clones, roughly 90% observed once, and the top ten hold about 1.6%. Germline loops: CDR1 SEHNR, CDR2 FQNEAQ (reference sequence). CDR3 length: 16 residues. V shed 1 base and J shed 1 base, with 14 bases lying between them. The TCR comes from a human patient who received a combined kidney and bone marrow transplant. Some T cells could come from the graft donor. The J gene is TRBJ2-7, the V gene TRBV7-9; D is uncertain. Here the sequenced sample was CD4+ T cells from blood (PBMCs), taken 24 months after the transplant. For the CDR3, the DNA is TGTGCCAGCAGCTTAGGGCAGGCAGTTAATTCCTACGAGCAGTACTTC. Protein: CASSLGQAVNSYEQYF.